The rows below give T cell receptor beta chains drawn from one sample of a study of cytomegalovirus exposure and HLA in healthy donors. The protocol was immunoSEQ multiplex PCR, while the TCRdb copy is restricted to in-frame clones and leaves out a portion. There are 150,000 to 200,000 clones in the sample; approximately 81% occur only once, and 0.38% lies in the top ten. Sequencing input: PBMCs. The source of these receptors is a boy between 2 and 10 years old in good health and CMV-seronegative. CDR3s include the opening cysteine and the closing phenylalanine or tryptophan. D genes are given only for firm matches.

CDR3aa	d_gene	v_gene	j_gene
CASSITDINQPQHF	-	TRBV19	TRBJ1-5
CASSPRPGTDTQYF	-	TRBV4-1	TRBJ2-3
CASSQGAAFSYNEQFF	-	TRBV4-1	TRBJ2-1
CASSLDRGLNTEAFF	-	TRBV7-9	TRBJ1-1
CASSPEREAVYNEQFF	TRBD2	TRBV7-8	TRBJ2-1
CASSLGRLTMNTEAFF	-	TRBV7-3	TRBJ1-1
CASSPGQPFEQYF	TRBD1	TRBV7-9	TRBJ2-7
CSALKTSGRSSYEQYF	TRBD2	TRBV29-1	TRBJ2-7
CASSQDTAPGEGYTF	-	TRBV4-1	TRBJ1-2
CASSRQGDGANVLTF	-	TRBV4-2	TRBJ2-6
CASSIAGPSTDTQYF	-	TRBV19	TRBJ2-3
CASSLGGSPYEQYF	-	TRBV7-2	TRBJ2-7
CASSINSRGAYEQYF	-	TRBV19	TRBJ2-7
CASSQDPRGVEFEKLFF	TRBD1	TRBV4-1	TRBJ1-4
CASSPGLAGVPEQYF	TRBD2	TRBV18	TRBJ2-7
CASGYPWTGRNTGAFF	TRBD1	TRBV12-5	TRBJ1-1
CSAPRGHEQYF	-	TRBV20-1	TRBJ2-7
CASSSEGGGLGTQYF	-	TRBV5-1	TRBJ2-5